The 16 T cell receptor beta chains listed next were all sequenced from one sample in a study of blood T cells in healthy people across ages. It was with a sample-barcoded 5' primer and a J-beta primer mix that a second PCR of about 6 to 11 cycles was run. TCRdb reprocessed the 5' RACE reads via MiXCR and lists one record per CDR3 protein. The sample lists some 900,000 distinct CDR3 sequences, roughly 48% seen once, with roughly an eighth in the top ten. The sequenced sample was blood. These receptors were collected from a man aged 25 to 40 in good health.

The chain couples TRBV9 to TRBJ1-1; 7 bases line up with TRBD1. The CDR3 is 15 residues long. Germline assignment: CDR1 SGDLS and CDR2 YYNGEE. V shed 4 bases, J shed 5 bases, and the junction held 11 bases outside the gene matches. Written as DNA, the CDR3 is TGTGCCAGCAGCTCGAGCCCGGACAGGCGGACTGAAGCTTTCTTT. Encoded protein: CASSSSPDRRTEAFF.

This clonotype was detected only a few times. The rearrangement joins TRBV12-3 or TRBV12-4 to TRBJ2-3; no definite D call. The CDR3 totals 13 residues. V was pared by 3 bases and J by 0 bases, with 4 bases between. Here the CDR3 DNA reads TGTGCCAGCAGTTTTTTTAGCACAGATACGCAGTATTTT. This encodes CASSFFSTDTQYF.

J is TRBJ1-2 and V is TRBV12-3 or TRBV12-4, with TRBD1 matching over 11 bases. The CDR3 totals 15 residues. Trimming cost V 6 bases and J 4 bases; bases outside gene matches: 7. The CDR3 sequence: CASSLDRGQSYGYTF. DNA for the CDR3: TGTGCCAGCAGCCTGGACAGGGGGCAGAGCTATGGCTACACCTTC.

V usage is TRBV7-9 and J usage is TRBJ2-7, with D tentatively TRBD1 (5 bases). The CDR3 consists of 15 residues. Germline V gene lookup returns CDR1 SEHNR and CDR2 FQNEAQ (reference sequence). V lost 1 base and J 4 bases, leaving 14 bases between the germline ends. The CDR3 nucleotides are TGTGCCAGCAGCTTAGTTATTGGGGCTTCTTACGAGCAGTACTTC. Translating it yields CASSLVIGASYEQYF.

The chain is built from TRBV3-1 and TRBJ1-5; the D is unclear. V was shortened by 4 bases and J by 1 base, with 11 bases between the two germline ends. The CDR3 spans 15 residues. The germline V gene has CDR1 LGHDT and CDR2 YNNKEL (reference sequence). CDR3 sequence: CASSPQLTSNQPQHF. The DNA for the CDR3 is TGTGCCAGCAGCCCTCAGCTAACCAGCAATCAGCCCCAGCATTTT. Full variable domain (rest looked up from reference TRBV3-1 and TRBJ1-5): DTAVSQTPKYLVTQMGNDKSIKCEQNLGHDTMYWYKQDSKKFLKIMFSYNNKELIINETVPNRFSPKSPDKAHLNLHINSLELGDSAVYFCASSPQLTSNQPQHFGDGTRLSIL.

The rearrangement links TRBV15 to TRBJ2-7, with 12 bases matching TRBD2. This CDR3 spans 18 amino acids. CDR1 is LNHNV, CDR2 YYDKDF, per germline (reference sequence). Trimming took 2 bases from V and 2 from J; bases not matched to a gene: 10. Here the CDR3 reads CATSRTGRGLAGTYEQYF. The CDR3 DNA sequence: TGTGCCACCAGCAGAACTGGACGGGGACTAGCGGGTACCTACGAGCAGTACTTC.

This chain connects TRBV5-1 to TRBJ2-2, with 8 bases that match TRBD1. The CDR3 has 13 residues. Germline V CDR1 and CDR2: SGHRS, YFSETQ. V trimming: 4 bases; J trimming: 6 bases; junction bases outside the gene matches: 2. CDR3 amino acids: CASSADRAGELFF. Here the CDR3 DNA reads TGCGCCAGCAGCGCGGACAGGGCCGGGGAGCTGTTTTTT.

V and J are TRBV27 and TRBJ2-7; D is possibly TRBD1 (5 bases). CDR3 length equals 13 residues. Trimming cost V 5 bases and J 0 bases, with 8 bases left between them. Germline assignment: CDR1 MNHEY and CDR2 SMNVEV (reference sequence). CDR3 loop: CASSKDTSYEQYF. The CDR3 DNA sequence: TGTGCCAGCAGTAAGGACACCTCCTACGAGCAGTACTTC.

This clonotype was picked up a small number of times. The J gene is TRBJ2-3, the V gene TRBV5-1; 9 bases agree with TRBD1. CDR3 length equals 15 residues. J lost 4 bases, V lost 1 base, and 4 bases had no gene match. CDR1 is SGHRS and CDR2 is YFSETQ in the germline V gene. The CDR3 coding sequence is TGCGCCAGCAGCTTGTTGGGACAGGGACCAGATACGCAGTATTTT. This encodes CASSLLGQGPDTQYF.

This clonotype was counted only a few times. The rearrangement links TRBV4-1 to TRBJ2-1; 15 nucleotides agree with TRBD2. The DNA matches TRBJ2-7 better at its end, which makes the J call doubtful. The germline CDR1 and CDR2 sequences are MGHRA and YSYEKL. CDR3 length: 18 amino acids. CDR3 amino acids: CASSHGLAGGSSYNEQYF. The CDR3, as DNA: TGCGCCAGCAGCCACGGACTAGCGGGGGGGAGCTCCTACAATGAGCAGTACTTC.

The CDR3 region has the DNA TGTGCCAGCAGTTCCCCCTTCGGCGGGGGGCTCCAAGAGACCCAGTACTTC. Translated: CASSSPFGGGLQETQYF. The rearrangement links TRBV6-2 or TRBV6-3 to TRBJ2-7; 8 bases agree with TRBD2. The J call may be incorrect, as the DNA end agrees better with TRBJ2-5. Germline loops: CDR1 MNHEY, CDR2 SVGEGT. This CDR3 has 17 residues.

The V gene is TRBV7-2, the J gene TRBJ2-1; TRBD1 is a possible D gene (6 bases). Trimming took 4 bases from V and 9 from J, leaving 10 bases between them. The CDR3 is 12 residues long. Germline-derived CDR1 and CDR2 are SGHTA and FQGNSA. The CDR3 DNA reads TGTGCCAGCAGCTCACAGGGTTTTGAGCAGTTCTTC. Its translation is CASSSQGFEQFF.

The DNA of the CDR3 is TGTGCCAGCAGTTCAGGACCCGTGCCCTACAATGAGCAGTTCTTC. Translating gives CASSSGPVPYNEQFF. This chain uses TRBV12-3 or TRBV12-4 with TRBJ2-1; D is unclear. CDR3 size: 15 residues. Trimming removed 4 bases at V and 2 bases at J, with 12 bases between.

This chain connects TRBV5-1 to TRBJ2-3; a possible D gene is TRBD2 (6 bases). Germline assignment: CDR1 SGHRS and CDR2 YFSETQ. The CDR3 length is 15 residues. The V end was cut by 2 bases, the J end by 2 bases, with 12 bases between. Here the CDR3 reads CASSFTGEATDTQYF. CDR3 nucleotide sequence: TGCGCCAGCAGCTTCACCGGGGAGGCCACAGATACGCAGTATTTT.

The V gene is TRBV20-1, the J gene TRBJ1-6, with D possibly matching TRBD1 (6 bases). CDR3 length equals 14 residues. V was pared by 5 bases and J by 5 bases, with 13 bases between. Germline lookup yields CDR1 DFQATT and CDR2 SNEGSKA (reference sequence). CDR3 in amino acids: CSAGRGPDNSPLHF. DNA of the CDR3: TGCAGTGCTGGGCGGGGGCCTGATAATTCACCCCTCCACTTT.

The rearrangement links TRBV28 to TRBJ2-5; TRBD1 is a possible D gene (6 bases). CDR1 and CDR2 (germline): MDHEN, SYDVKM. The CDR3 spans 15 residues. V lost 5 bases and J lost 4, with 17 bases in between. For the CDR3, the DNA is TGTGCCAGCAGTGGACCAGGGGTAGGGGGAGAGACCCAGTACTTC. Translating it yields CASSGPGVGGETQYF.